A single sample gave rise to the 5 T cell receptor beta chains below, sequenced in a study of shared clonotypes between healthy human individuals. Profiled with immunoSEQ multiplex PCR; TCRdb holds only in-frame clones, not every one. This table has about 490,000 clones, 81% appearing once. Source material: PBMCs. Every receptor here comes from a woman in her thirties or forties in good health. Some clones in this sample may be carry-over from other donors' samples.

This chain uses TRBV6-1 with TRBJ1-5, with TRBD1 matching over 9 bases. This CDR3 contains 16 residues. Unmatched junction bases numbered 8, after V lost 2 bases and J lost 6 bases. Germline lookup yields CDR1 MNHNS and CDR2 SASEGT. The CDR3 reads CASSERDRAVRQPQHF. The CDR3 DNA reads TGTGCCAGCAGTGAAAGGGACAGGGCCGTTCGTCAGCCCCAGCATTTT.

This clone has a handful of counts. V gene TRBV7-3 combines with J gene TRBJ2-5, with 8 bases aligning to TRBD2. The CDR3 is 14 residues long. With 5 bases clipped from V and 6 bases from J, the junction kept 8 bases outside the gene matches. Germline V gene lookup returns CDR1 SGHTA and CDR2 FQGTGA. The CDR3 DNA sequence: TGTGCCAGCAGCCCGCTAGCGGGTGAAAAGACCCAGTACTTC. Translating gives CASSPLAGEKTQYF.

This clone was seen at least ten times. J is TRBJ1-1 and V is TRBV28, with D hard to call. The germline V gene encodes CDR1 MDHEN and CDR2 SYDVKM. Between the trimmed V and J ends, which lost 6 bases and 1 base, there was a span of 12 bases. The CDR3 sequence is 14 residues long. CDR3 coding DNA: TGTGCCAGCAGACTTCCAAGAACGAACACTGAAGCTTTCTTT. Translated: CASRLPRTNTEAFF.

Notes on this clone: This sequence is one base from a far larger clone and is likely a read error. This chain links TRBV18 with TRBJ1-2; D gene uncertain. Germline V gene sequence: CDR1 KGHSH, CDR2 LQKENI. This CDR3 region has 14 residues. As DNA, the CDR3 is TGTGCCAGCTCACCCAGGCCTTTTAACTATTGCTACACCTTC. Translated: CASSPRPFNYCYTF.

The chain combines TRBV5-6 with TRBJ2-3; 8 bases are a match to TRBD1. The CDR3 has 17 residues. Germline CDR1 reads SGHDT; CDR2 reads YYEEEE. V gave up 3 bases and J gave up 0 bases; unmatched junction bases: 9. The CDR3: CASSSPGTGISTDTQYF. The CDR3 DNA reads TGTGCCAGCAGCTCCCCCGGGACAGGAATAAGCACAGATACGCAGTATTTT.